What follows is one T cell receptor beta chain and its context. From germline, CDR1 is MNHEY and CDR2 SMNVEV (reference sequence). With 5 bases removed from V and 2 bases from J, the gap between germline ends came to 12 bases. The CDR3 length is 15 residues. The entry originates in a study of Ad26.COV2.S vaccination and SARS-CoV-2 variants. Using immunoSEQ multiplex PCR, the repertoire was profiled, and TCRdb retains in-frame clones only, with some absent. The data show 440,000 or so clones, approximately 92% seen once. Described treatment: 15 to 20 received Ad26.COV2.S at low or high dose, single or two shots; several received placebo; per-sample allocation not given. Repertoires come from day 63 after the first vaccine or placebo injection. Vaccine was an Ad26 vector expressing Wuhan-strain SARS-CoV-2 spike.

This chain joins TRBV27 and TRBJ2-2; D perhaps matches TRBD1 (6 bases). The input for sequencing was peripheral blood, taken in a trial of Ad26.COV2.S vaccine versus placebo. The TCR comes from a person between 18 and 60 years old who received the Ad26.COV2.S COVID-19 vaccine or a placebo. The CDR3 nucleotides read TGTGCCAGCAGTAAGTGGGACACAAACACCGGGGAGCTGTTTTTT. This encodes CASSKWDTNTGELFF.